This T cell receptor (beta chain) was recorded in a study of cytomegalovirus exposure and HLA in healthy donors. The germline V gene has CDR1 MDHEN and CDR2 SYDVKM. This CDR3 is 14 amino acids long. V was clipped by 8 bases and J by 1 base, with 14 bases between them. Study-wide results and caveats: Beyond CMV serostatus, there was no information to go on about immune exposure. TCR beta chain V- and J-gene trimming was linked, in a later analysis, to a missense variant in DCLRE1C.

PCR involved 60 Vbeta and 13 Jbeta primers. Only in-frame clones appear in the TCRdb table, and some are missing; sequencing was by immunoSEQ multiplex PCR. Counted here are roughly 82,000 clones, 72% occurring once; the ten biggest clones make up more than 9.5%. Concerning this clone itself: Antigen: not known.

Sequencing was done on a sample of PBMCs. This receptor was identified in a middle-aged woman in good health and CMV-seropositive. The genes are TRBV28 and TRBJ2-5; no clear D. The CDR3 reads CASGLYGSQETQYF. Written as DNA, the CDR3 is TGTGCCAGCGGCCTCTACGGGTCCCAAGAGACCCAGTACTTC. Combining the CDR3 with reference TRBV28 and TRBJ2-5 gives the whole variable domain DVKVTQSSRYLVKRTGEKVFLECVQDMDHENMFWYRQDPGLGLRLIYFSYDVKMKEKGDIPEGYSVSREKKERFSLILESASTNQTSMYLCASGLYGSQETQYFGPGTRLLVL.